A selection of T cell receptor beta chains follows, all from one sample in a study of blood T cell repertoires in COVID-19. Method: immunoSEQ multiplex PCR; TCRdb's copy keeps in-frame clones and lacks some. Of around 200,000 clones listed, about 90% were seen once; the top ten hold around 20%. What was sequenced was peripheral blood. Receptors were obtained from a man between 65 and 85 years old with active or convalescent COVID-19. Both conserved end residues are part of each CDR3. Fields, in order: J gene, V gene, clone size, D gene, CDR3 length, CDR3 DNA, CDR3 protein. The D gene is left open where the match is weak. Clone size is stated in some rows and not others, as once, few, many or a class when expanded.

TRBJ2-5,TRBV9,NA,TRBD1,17,TGTGCCAGCAGCGTAGCACCTGACAGGGGACGGGGAGAGACCCAGTACTTC,CASSVAPDRGRGETQYF
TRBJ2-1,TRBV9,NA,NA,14,TGTGCCAGAGGGAGCGGGCCGCGGTACAATGAGCAGTTCTTC,CARGSGPRYNEQFF
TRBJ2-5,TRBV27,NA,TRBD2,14,TGTGCCAGCAGTCCGGGGACTAGCGGGGAGACCCAGTACTTC,CASSPGTSGETQYF
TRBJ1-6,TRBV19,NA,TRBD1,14,TGTGCCAGTACTCCCGGACAGGGCCATTCACCCCTCCACTTT,CASTPGQGHSPLHF
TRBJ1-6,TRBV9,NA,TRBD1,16,TGTGCCAGCAGAGAAACCGGGACAGGGAACAATTCACCCCTCCACTTT,CASRETGTGNNSPLHF
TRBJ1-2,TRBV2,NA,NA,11,TGTGCCATCCCAGTAAGTTATGGCTACACCTTC,CAIPVSYGYTF
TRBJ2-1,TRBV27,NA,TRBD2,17,TGTGCCAGCAGTTTAAGGCGGACTAGCGGGGGGGCCAATGAGCAGTTCTTC,CASSLRRTSGGANEQFF
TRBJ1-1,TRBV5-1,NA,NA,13,TGCGCCAGCAGCTTGGGGACTCGCCCTGAAGCTTTCTTT,CASSLGTRPEAFF
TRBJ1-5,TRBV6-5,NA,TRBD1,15,TGTGCCAGCAGTCCGGACAGGGCGAGCAATCAGCCCCAGCATTTT,CASSPDRASNQPQHF
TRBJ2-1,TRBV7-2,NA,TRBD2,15,TGTGCCAGCAGCTTTGGACTAGGGTCCTACAATGAGCAGTTCTTC,CASSFGLGSYNEQFF
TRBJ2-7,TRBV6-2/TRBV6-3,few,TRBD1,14,TGTGCCAGCAGTTACTCGAGACAGGGTGGCGAGCAGTACTTC,CASSYSRQGGEQYF
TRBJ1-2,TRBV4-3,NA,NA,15,TGCGCCAGCAGCCACCCCGGAGGGGCTAACTATGGCTACACCTTC,CASSHPGGANYGYTF
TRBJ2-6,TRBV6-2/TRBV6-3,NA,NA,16,TGTGCCAGCAGTAGACCCCCGGGGACTGGGGCCAACGTCCTGACTTTC,CASSRPPGTGANVLTF
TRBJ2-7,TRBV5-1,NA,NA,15,TGCGCCAGCAGCCCGTCGTGGGCGAGCTCCTACGAGCAGTACTTC,CASSPSWASSYEQYF
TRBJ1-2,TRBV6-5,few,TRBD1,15,TGTGCCAGCAGTTACGGTGGGACAGGGGCCTATGGCTACACCTTC,CASSYGGTGAYGYTF
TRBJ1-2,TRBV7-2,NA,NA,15,TGTGCCAGCAGCTCCGGGGACCCCAGGGGCTATGGCTACACCTTC,CASSSGDPRGYGYTF
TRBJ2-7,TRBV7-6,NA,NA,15,TGTGCCAGCAGCTTAGGGAGGTCACCAACCTACGAGCAGTACTTC,CASSLGRSPTYEQYF
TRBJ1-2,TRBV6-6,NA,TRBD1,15,TGTGCCAGCAGGGGCCCCGGGACAGGGTCGACTGGCTACACCTTC,CASRGPGTGSTGYTF
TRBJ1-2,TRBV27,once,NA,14,TGTGCCAGCAGTTTAGATGGAGGGGGGGTTGGCTACACCTTC,CASSLDGGGVGYTF
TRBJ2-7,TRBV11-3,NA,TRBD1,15,TGTGCCAGCAGCTTCGAGGGGACAGGGTGGGACGAGCAGTACTTC,CASSFEGTGWDEQYF
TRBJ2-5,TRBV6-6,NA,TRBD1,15,TGTGCCAGCAGTTACTCTTGGACAGGAAAAGAGACCCAGTACTTC,CASSYSWTGKETQYF
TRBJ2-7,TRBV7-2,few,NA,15,TGTGCCAGCAGCTTGGGGGTTGGGGGGTACTACGAGCAGTACTTC,CASSLGVGGYYEQYF
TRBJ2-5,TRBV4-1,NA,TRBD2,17,TGCGCCAGCAGCCAAGATACGGGGGGGGGAAGGGGAGAGACCCAGTACTTC,CASSQDTGGGRGETQYF
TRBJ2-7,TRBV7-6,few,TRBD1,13,TGTGCCAGCAGCTTTGGGACAGGGGTAGAGCAGTACTTC,CASSFGTGVEQYF
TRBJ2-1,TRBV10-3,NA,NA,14,TGTGCCATCAGTGAGGGCTCCCCCTACAATGAGCAGTTCTTC,CAISEGSPYNEQFF
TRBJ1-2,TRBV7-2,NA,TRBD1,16,TGTGCCAGCAGCTTAGTTGGACAGGTGAAAAACTATGGCTACACCTTC,CASSLVGQVKNYGYTF
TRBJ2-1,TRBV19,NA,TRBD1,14,TGTGCCAGTAGTACCAGACAGGGTCAGGATGAGCAGTTCTTC,CASSTRQGQDEQFF
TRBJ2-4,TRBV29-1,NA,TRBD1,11,TGCAGCGGAGAACAGGGGGGCATTCAGTACTTC,CSGEQGGIQYF
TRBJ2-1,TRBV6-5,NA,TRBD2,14,TGTGCCAGCAGTTACGAGCGGGAGGCCGGAGAGCAGTTCTTC,CASSYEREAGEQFF
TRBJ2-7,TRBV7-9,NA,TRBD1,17,TGTGCCAGCATGGTCGCCGGTAAGGGGACAGCCACCTACGAGCAGTACTTC,CASMVAGKGTATYEQYF
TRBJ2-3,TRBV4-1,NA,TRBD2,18,TGCGCCAGCAGCCAACGACTAGCGGGGGGATCAGTGCCAGATACGCAGTATTTT,CASSQRLAGGSVPDTQYF
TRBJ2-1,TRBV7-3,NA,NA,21,TGTGCCAGCAGCTTCAAAAGCCCCCAGGGTTGGGGGGAAAGCTCCTACAATGAGCAGTTCTTC,CASSFKSPQGWGESSYNEQFF
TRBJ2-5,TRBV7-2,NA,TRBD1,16,TGTGCCAGCAGCTTAATCGGGACAGGGGGTTGGGAGACCCAGTACTTC,CASSLIGTGGWETQYF
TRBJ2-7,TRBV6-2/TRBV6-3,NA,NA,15,TGTGCCAGCAGTTACTCAGGACATGGGGGGAGCGAGCAGTACTTC,CASSYSGHGGSEQYF
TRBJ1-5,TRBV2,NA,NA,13,TGTGCCAGCCTCGACAGCGAAGTCCTTCCCCAGCATTTT,CASLDSEVLPQHF
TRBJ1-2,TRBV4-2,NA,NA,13,TGTGCCAGCAGCCAGACAGAGAACTATGGCTACACCTTC,CASSQTENYGYTF
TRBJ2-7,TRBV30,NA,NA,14,TGTGCCTGGGGGCGCGGGACAGCCACCTACGAGCAGTACTTC,CAWGRGTATYEQYF
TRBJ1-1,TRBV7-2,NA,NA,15,TGTGCCAGCAGCATAGGCGGGGGCATGAACACTGAAGCTTTCTTT,CASSIGGGMNTEAFF
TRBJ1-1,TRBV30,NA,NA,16,TGTGCCTGGAGTGTTTGGGAGGGCAGCGTGAACACTGAAGCTTTCTTT,CAWSVWEGSVNTEAFF
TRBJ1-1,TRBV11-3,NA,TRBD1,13,TGTGCCAGCAGTACAGGGGGCCACACTGAAGCTTTCTTT,CASSTGGHTEAFF
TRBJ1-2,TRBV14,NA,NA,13,TGTGCCAGCAGCCAACCAGGGATTCATGGCTACACCTTC,CASSQPGIHGYTF
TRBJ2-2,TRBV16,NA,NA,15,TGTGCCAGCAGCCAATCGCCCGGGAACACCGGGGAGCTGTTTTTT,CASSQSPGNTGELFF
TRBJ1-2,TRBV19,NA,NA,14,TGTGCCAGTAGTCCAGACAGCTATAACTATGGCTACACCTTC,CASSPDSYNYGYTF
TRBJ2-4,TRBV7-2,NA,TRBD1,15,TGTGCCAGCAGCTCATTGGGACAGCTAAAAAACATTCAGTACTTC,CASSSLGQLKNIQYF
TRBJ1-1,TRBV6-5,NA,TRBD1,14,TGTGCCAGCAGCCCGGACAGGGGAGGCACTGAAGCTTTCTTT,CASSPDRGGTEAFF
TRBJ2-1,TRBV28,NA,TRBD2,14,TGTGCCACCCGACTAGCGGGAGGGTGGGGTGAGCAGTTCTTC,CATRLAGGWGEQFF